This is a list of T cell receptor beta chains from one sample in a study of pediatric ulcerative colitis. Profiled with immunoSEQ multiplex PCR; TCRdb holds only in-frame clones, not every one. The sample contains tens of thousands of clones, 87% of which appear only once. Source material: blood. These receptors were collected from a boy aged 5-17 years who was a control in a study of pediatric ulcerative colitis. Both conserved end residues are part of each CDR3. A D gene is named only where the DNA matches it firmly. The size of a clone is reported for some rows only, either as once, few or many, or as a class for expanded clones.

J gene	CDR3 length	D gene	clone size	V gene	CDR3 protein	CDR3 DNA
TRBJ1-1	13	.	.	TRBV7-2	CASSYYQDTEAFF	TGTGCCAGCAGCTACTATCAGGACACTGAAGCTTTCTTT
TRBJ1-2	15	TRBD1	.	TRBV11-2	CASSFLRQGADGYTF	TGTGCCAGCAGCTTTTTGCGACAGGGGGCGGATGGCTACACCTTC
TRBJ1-3	14	.	.	TRBV30	CAWSILNPGNTIYF	TGTGCCTGGAGTATTTTAAACCCTGGAAACACCATATATTTT
TRBJ1-2	12	.	.	TRBV11-2	CASSRTEYGYTF	TGTGCCAGCAGCCGGACTGAGTATGGCTACACCTTC
TRBJ1-2	13	.	.	TRBV10-3	CAITEDTVYGYTF	TGTGCCATCACAGAAGACACAGTATATGGCTACACCTTC
TRBJ2-3	15	.	.	TRBV7-2	CASSPQRGLSDTQYF	TGTGCCAGCAGCCCTCAGAGGGGACTCTCAGATACGCAGTATTTT
TRBJ1-1	15	.	.	TRBV4-1	CASSQPLTGIGEAFF	TGCGCCAGCAGCCAACCCCTTACAGGGATCGGTGAAGCTTTCTTT
TRBJ1-2	19	.	once	TRBV19	CASTGTGNNWMGTSYGYTF	TGTGCCAGTACGGGCACAGGCAATAATTGGATGGGGACCTCCTATGGCTACACCTTC
TRBJ1-1	15	.	.	TRBV5-1	CASSLAMVGRGDAFF	TGCGCCAGCAGCTTGGCAATGGTAGGGCGAGGGGATGCTTTCTTT
TRBJ1-1	15	.	once	TRBV27	CASSLFDSRSTEAFF	TGTGCCAGCAGTCTATTCGACAGTAGATCCACTGAAGCTTTCTTT
TRBJ2-3	18	.	once	TRBV4-3	CASSQDRFGGGGTDTQYF	TGCGCCAGCAGCCAAGATCGATTCGGAGGGGGCGGAACAGATACGCAGTATTTT
TRBJ2-3	15	.	.	TRBV4-3	CASSQKTRQTDTQYF	TGCGCCAGCAGCCAAAAAACCCGACAGACGGATACGCAGTATTTT
TRBJ2-3	12	.	once	TRBV21-1	CASSTTKDTQYF	TGTGCCAGCAGCACGACTAAGGATACGCAGTATTTT
TRBJ1-1	13	.	few	TRBV2	CASSDRENTEAFF	TGTGCCAGCAGTGACAGGGAAAACACTGAAGCTTTCTTT
TRBJ2-3	16	.	.	TRBV18	CASSPPIWDNSDTQYF	TGTGCCAGCTCACCACCGATCTGGGACAACTCAGATACGCAGTATTTT
TRBJ1-1	13	.	once	TRBV5-8	CASSLARNTEAFF	TGTGCCAGCAGCTTGGCCAGAAACACTGAAGCTTTCTTT
TRBJ2-1	14	TRBD2	.	TRBV19	CASSQLGLADEQFF	TGTGCCAGTAGTCAACTTGGACTAGCGGATGAGCAGTTCTTC
TRBJ2-1	14	.	once	TRBV19	CASSIGGSRDEQFF	TGTGCCAGTAGTATTGGAGGGAGTAGGGATGAGCAGTTCTTC
TRBJ1-1	14	.	once	TRBV27	CATKDSPMLTEAFF	TGTGCCACCAAGGACAGCCCCATGCTTACTGAAGCTTTCTTT
TRBJ2-7	17	.	.	TRBV5-5	CASSLTFRLSGSYEQYF	TGTGCCAGCAGCTTAACCTTCCGGCTCTCGGGCTCCTACGAGCAGTACTTC
TRBJ2-5	17	TRBD1	.	TRBV6-1	CASSEYPPGQVQETQYF	TGTGCCAGCAGTGAATACCCACCGGGACAGGTCCAAGAGACCCAGTACTTC
TRBJ1-5	15	TRBD1	once	TRBV19	CASSIRGVREQPQHF	TGTGCCAGTAGTATCAGGGGGGTACGCGAACAGCCCCAGCATTTT
TRBJ1-5	13	.	.	TRBV28	CASSLSGDQPQHF	TGTGCCAGCAGTTTATCGGGAGATCAGCCCCAGCATTTT
TRBJ1-5	18	.	.	TRBV7-2	CASSLSNRDSIANQPQHF	TGTGCCAGCAGCCTGTCAAACAGGGACTCCATAGCAAATCAGCCCCAGCATTTT
TRBJ1-4	17	.	once	TRBV19	CASSRGSIFTTNEKLFF	TGTGCCAGTAGTCGGGGGTCCATCTTTACAACTAATGAAAAACTGTTTTTT
TRBJ1-5	17	TRBD1	.	TRBV28	CASSPQGERGSNQPQHF	TGTGCCAGCAGCCCCCAGGGGGAGAGAGGAAGCAATCAGCCCCAGCATTTT
TRBJ2-1	13	.	.	TRBV27	CASSFYGYNEQFF	TGTGCCAGCAGTTTCTATGGGTACAATGAGCAGTTCTTC
TRBJ2-1	15	.	.	TRBV28	CASSLDGSSYNEQFF	TGTGCCAGCAGTTTGGACGGGAGCTCCTACAATGAGCAGTTCTTC
TRBJ2-7	15	TRBD1	.	TRBV7-7	CASNDRGQVPYEQYF	TGTGCCAGCAACGACAGGGGTCAGGTACCCTACGAGCAGTACTTC
TRBJ2-1	17	.	.	TRBV11-2	CASSFSQGEGAVNEQFF	TGTGCCAGCAGCTTTTCTCAGGGGGAGGGTGCGGTAAATGAGCAGTTCTTC
TRBJ1-3	15	.	.	TRBV9	CASSVEYGFGNTIYF	TGTGCCAGCAGCGTAGAGTATGGTTTCGGAAACACCATATATTTT
TRBJ2-2	16	.	.	TRBV15	CATSRVPWGNTGELFF	TGTGCCACCAGCAGAGTCCCCTGGGGAAACACCGGGGAGCTGTTTTTT
TRBJ1-6	15	.	.	TRBV9	CASSVASGENSPLHF	TGTGCCAGCAGCGTAGCGTCTGGGGAAAATTCACCCCTCCACTTT
TRBJ2-1	10	.	.	TRBV2	CASRNNEQFF	TGTGCCAGCAGGAACAATGAGCAGTTCTTC
TRBJ2-3	18	TRBD2	.	TRBV10-3	CAISFGLAGGTSTDTQYF	TGTGCCATCAGTTTCGGACTAGCGGGGGGAACTAGCACAGATACGCAGTATTTT
TRBJ1-1	14	.	.	TRBV27	CASSVWPLHTEAFF	TGTGCCAGCAGCGTCTGGCCACTCCACACTGAAGCTTTCTTT
TRBJ1-5	14	.	.	TRBV6-5	CASSPERASQPQHF	TGTGCCAGCAGCCCCGAAAGGGCTAGTCAGCCCCAGCATTTT
TRBJ1-1	16	TRBD1	.	TRBV5-6	CASSPETGYKIAEAFF	TGTGCCAGCAGCCCCGAGACAGGGTATAAGATAGCTGAAGCTTTCTTT
TRBJ2-5	16	TRBD1	.	TRBV27	CARRLDRHRGEETQYF	TGTGCCAGACGGCTTGACAGACACAGGGGAGAAGAGACCCAGTACTTC
TRBJ2-5	15	TRBD2	.	TRBV11-2	CASSFFSGSKGTQYF	TGTGCCAGCAGCTTTTTTAGCGGGAGCAAAGGGACCCAGTACTTC
TRBJ2-2	13	TRBD2	.	TRBV28	CASSWTSGGELFF	TGTGCCAGCAGTTGGACTAGCGGGGGGGAGCTGTTTTTT
TRBJ1-1	13	.	.	TRBV19	CASSSGVNTEAFF	TGTGCCAGTAGTAGTGGGGTGAACACTGAAGCTTTCTTT
TRBJ2-7	12	.	.	TRBV19	CASRDRDNEQYF	TGTGCCAGTCGTGATCGGGACAACGAGCAGTACTTC
TRBJ2-1	16	.	.	TRBV4-1	CASSPLGAGRGHEQFF	TGCGCCAGCAGCCCCCTGGGGGCCGGGCGAGGGCACGAGCAGTTCTTC
TRBJ2-5	14	.	.	TRBV19	CASSHDDHQETQYF	TGTGCCAGTAGCCATGACGACCATCAAGAGACCCAGTACTTC
TRBJ2-7	12	.	.	TRBV28	CASSATLHEQYF	TGTGCCAGCAGTGCGACGCTTCACGAGCAGTACTTC
TRBJ2-7	13	.	.	TRBV5-1	CASMEGHSREQYF	TGCGCCAGCATGGAGGGACACTCGAGAGAGCAGTACTTC